Sequencing of this TCR beta chain was carried out in a study of blood T cell repertoires in COVID-19. The CDR3 covers 13 residues. Per the germline V gene, CDR1 is SEHNR and CDR2 is FQNEAQ (reference sequence). The germline V and J ends were trimmed by 5 bases and 3 bases, with 8 bases remaining between them. TCRdb's copy holds only in-frame clones and misses some; the assay was immunoSEQ multiplex PCR. The sample shows about 150,000 clones, approximately 88% of them seen only once. The chain couples TRBV7-9 to TRBJ2-1; D not certain. The sample was peripheral blood. The sequence was obtained from a man aged 70 or older with acute or convalescent COVID-19. The CDR3 spells CASSLNFYNEQFF. CDR3 nucleotide sequence: TGTGCCAGCAGCCTAAACTTCTACAATGAGCAGTTCTTC. The whole variable domain, remainder taken from reference TRBV7-9 and TRBJ2-1, is DTGVSQNPRHKITKRGQNVTFRCDPISEHNRLYWYRQTLGQGPEFLTYFQNEAQLEKSRLLSDRFSAERPKGSFSTLEIQRTEQGDSAMYLCASSLNFYNEQFFGPGTRLTVL.